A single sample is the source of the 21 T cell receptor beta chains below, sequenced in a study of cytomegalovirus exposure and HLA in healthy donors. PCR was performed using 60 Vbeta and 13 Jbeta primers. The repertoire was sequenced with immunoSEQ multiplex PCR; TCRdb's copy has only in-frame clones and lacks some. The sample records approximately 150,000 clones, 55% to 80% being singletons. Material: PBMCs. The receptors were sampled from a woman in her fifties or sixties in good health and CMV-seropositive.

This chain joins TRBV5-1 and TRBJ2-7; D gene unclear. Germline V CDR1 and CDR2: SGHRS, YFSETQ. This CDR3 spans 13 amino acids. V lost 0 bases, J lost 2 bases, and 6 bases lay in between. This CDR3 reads CASSLVYPYEQYF. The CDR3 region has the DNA TGCGCCAGCAGCTTGGTATATCCCTACGAGCAGTACTTC.

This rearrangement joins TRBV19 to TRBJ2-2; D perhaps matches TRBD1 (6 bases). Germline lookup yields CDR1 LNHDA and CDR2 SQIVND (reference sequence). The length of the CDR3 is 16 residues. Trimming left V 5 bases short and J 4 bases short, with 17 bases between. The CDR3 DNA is TGTGCCAGTAGTGTATCGGGACAAGTCTTCACCGGGGAGCTGTTTTTT. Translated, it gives CASSVSGQVFTGELFF.

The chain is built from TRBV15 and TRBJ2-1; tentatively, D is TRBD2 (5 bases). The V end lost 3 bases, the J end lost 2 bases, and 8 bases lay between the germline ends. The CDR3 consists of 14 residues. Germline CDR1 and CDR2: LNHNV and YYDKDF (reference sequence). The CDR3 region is CATSRSGTYNEQFF. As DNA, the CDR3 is TGTGCCACCAGCAGGTCGGGAACCTACAATGAGCAGTTCTTC.

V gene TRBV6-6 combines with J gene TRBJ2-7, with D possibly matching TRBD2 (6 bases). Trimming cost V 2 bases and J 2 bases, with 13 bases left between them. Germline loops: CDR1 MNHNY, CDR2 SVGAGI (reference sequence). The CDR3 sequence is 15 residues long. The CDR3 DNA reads TGTGCCAGCAGTTACGGGGGGACGGCTACCTACGAGCAGTACTTC. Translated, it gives CASSYGGTATYEQYF.

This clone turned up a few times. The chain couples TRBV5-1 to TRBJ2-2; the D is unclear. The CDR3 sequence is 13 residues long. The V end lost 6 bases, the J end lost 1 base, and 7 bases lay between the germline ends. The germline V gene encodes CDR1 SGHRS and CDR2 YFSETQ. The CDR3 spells CASNPGNTGELFF. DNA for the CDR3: TGCGCCAGCAACCCCGGGAACACCGGGGAGCTGTTTTTT.

For the CDR3, the DNA is TGTGCCAGCAGTCTACCGGGACAGGAGTCCTACGAGCAGTACTTC. Translation gives CASSLPGQESYEQYF. The chain combines TRBV6-6 with TRBJ2-7; 8 bases are shared with TRBD1. This CDR3 comprises 15 residues. V trimming: 5 bases; J trimming: 1 base; junction bases outside the gene matches: 7. Germline V gene data show CDR1 as MNHNY and CDR2 as SVGAGI (reference sequence).

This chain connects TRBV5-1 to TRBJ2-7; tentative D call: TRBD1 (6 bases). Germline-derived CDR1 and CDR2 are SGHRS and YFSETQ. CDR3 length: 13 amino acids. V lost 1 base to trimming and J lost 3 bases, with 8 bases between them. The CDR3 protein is CASSLTGNYEQYF. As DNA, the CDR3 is TGCGCCAGCAGCTTGACAGGGAACTACGAGCAGTACTTC. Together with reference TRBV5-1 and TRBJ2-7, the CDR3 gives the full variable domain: KAGVTQTPRYLIKTRGQQVTLSCSPISGHRSVSWYQQTPGQGLQFLFEYFSETQRNKGNFPGRFSGRQFSNSRSEMNVSTLELGDSALYLCASSLTGNYEQYFGPGTRLTVT.

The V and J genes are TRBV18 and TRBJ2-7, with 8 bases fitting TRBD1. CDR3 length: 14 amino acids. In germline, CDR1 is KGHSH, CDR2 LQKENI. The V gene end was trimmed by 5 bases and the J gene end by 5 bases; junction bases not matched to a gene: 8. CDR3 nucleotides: TGTGCCAGCTCATCGACAGGGGCAGTCAACGAGCAGTACTTC. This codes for CASSSTGAVNEQYF.

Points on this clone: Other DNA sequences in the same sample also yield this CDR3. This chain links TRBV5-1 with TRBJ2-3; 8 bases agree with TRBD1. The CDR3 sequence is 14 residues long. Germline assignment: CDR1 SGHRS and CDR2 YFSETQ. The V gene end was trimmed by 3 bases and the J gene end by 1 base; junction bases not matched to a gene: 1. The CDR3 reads CASSSGQGTDTQYF. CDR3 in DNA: TGCGCCAGCAGCTCGGGACAGGGCACAGATACGCAGTATTTT. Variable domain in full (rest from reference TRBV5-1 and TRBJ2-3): KAGVTQTPRYLIKTRGQQVTLSCSPISGHRSVSWYQQTPGQGLQFLFEYFSETQRNKGNFPGRFSGRQFSNSRSEMNVSTLELGDSALYLCASSSGQGTDTQYFGPGTRLTVL.

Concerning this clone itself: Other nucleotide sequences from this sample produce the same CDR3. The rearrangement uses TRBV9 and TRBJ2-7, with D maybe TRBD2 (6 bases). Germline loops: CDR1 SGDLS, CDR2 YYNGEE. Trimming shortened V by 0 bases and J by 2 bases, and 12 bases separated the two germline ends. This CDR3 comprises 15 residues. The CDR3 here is CASSVDSSATYEQYF. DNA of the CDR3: TGTGCCAGCAGCGTAGATTCTAGCGCCACCTACGAGCAGTACTTC.

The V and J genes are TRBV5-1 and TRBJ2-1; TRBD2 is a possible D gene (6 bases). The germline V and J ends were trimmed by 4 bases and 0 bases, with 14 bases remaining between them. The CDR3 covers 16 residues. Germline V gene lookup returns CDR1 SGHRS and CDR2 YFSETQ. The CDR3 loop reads CASSIFGGGSYNEQFF. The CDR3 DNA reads TGCGCCAGCAGCATCTTTGGGGGAGGCTCCTACAATGAGCAGTTCTTC. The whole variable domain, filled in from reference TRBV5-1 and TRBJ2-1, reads KAGVTQTPRYLIKTRGQQVTLSCSPISGHRSVSWYQQTPGQGLQFLFEYFSETQRNKGNFPGRFSGRQFSNSRSEMNVSTLELGDSALYLCASSIFGGGSYNEQFFGPGTRLTVL.

CDR3 nucleotide sequence: TGTGCCAGCAGCTTGACAGGGGGCTACGAGCAGTACTTC. Its protein is CASSLTGGYEQYF. The chain recombines TRBV5-4 with TRBJ2-7; TRBD1 aligns across 8 bases. CDR3 size: 13 residues. Germline values: CDR1 SGHNT, CDR2 YYREEE (reference sequence). J lost 3 bases, V lost 1 base, and 0 bases had no gene match.

CDR3 nucleotides: TGTGCCAGCTCCTCTTCTAGAAATACGCAGTATTTT. It translates to CASSSSRNTQYF. V gene TRBV27 combines with J gene TRBJ2-3; D is ambiguous. CDR3 size: 12 residues. The V end lost 8 bases, the J end lost 7 bases, and 13 bases lay between the germline ends. CDR1 is MNHEY and CDR2 is SMNVEV in the germline V gene (reference sequence).

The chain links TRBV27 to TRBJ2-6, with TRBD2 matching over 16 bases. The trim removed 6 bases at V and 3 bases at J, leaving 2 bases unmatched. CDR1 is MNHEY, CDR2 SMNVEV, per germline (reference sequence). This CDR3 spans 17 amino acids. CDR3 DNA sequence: TGTGCCAGCAGGGGACTAGCGGGAGGGCTTGGGGCCAACGTCCTGACTTTC. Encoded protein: CASRGLAGGLGANVLTF.

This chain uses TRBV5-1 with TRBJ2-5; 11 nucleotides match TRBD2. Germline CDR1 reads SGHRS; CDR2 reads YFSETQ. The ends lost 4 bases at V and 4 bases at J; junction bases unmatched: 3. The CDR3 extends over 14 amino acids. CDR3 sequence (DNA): TGCGCCAGCAGCGTAGCGGGAGGGGGAGAGACCCAGTACTTC. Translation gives CASSVAGGGETQYF.

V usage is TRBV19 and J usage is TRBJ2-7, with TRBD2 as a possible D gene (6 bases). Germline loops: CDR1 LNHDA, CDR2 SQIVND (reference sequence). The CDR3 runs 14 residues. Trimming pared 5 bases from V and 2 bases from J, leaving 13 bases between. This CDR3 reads CASSDRLGPYEQYF. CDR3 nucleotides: TGTGCCAGTAGTGACCGACTAGGACCCTACGAGCAGTACTTC. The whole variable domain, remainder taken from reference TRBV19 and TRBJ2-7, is DGGITQSPKYLFRKEGQNVTLSCEQNLNHDAMYWYRQDPGQGLRLIYYSQIVNDFQKGDIAEGYSVSREKKESFPLTVTSAQKNPTAFYLCASSDRLGPYEQYFGPGTRLTVT.

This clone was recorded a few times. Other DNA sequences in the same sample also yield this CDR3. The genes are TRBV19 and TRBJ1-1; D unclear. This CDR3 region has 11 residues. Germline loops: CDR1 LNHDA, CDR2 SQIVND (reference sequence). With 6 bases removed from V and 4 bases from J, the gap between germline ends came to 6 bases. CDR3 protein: CASREGTEAFF. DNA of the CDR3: TGTGCCAGTAGAGAGGGCACTGAAGCTTTCTTT.

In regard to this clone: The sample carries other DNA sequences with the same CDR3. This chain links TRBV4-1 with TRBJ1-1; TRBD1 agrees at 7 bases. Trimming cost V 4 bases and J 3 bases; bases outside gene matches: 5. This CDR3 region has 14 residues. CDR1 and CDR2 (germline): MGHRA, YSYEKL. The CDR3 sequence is CASSPDRVDTEAFF. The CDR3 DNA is TGCGCCAGCAGCCCCGACAGGGTGGACACTGAAGCTTTCTTT.

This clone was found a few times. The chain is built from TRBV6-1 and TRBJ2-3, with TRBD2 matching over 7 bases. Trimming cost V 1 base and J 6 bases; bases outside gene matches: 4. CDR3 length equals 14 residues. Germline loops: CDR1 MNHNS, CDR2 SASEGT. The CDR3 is CASSEGLAGDTQYF. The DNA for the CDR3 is TGTGCCAGCAGTGAAGGACTAGCCGGGGATACGCAGTATTTT.

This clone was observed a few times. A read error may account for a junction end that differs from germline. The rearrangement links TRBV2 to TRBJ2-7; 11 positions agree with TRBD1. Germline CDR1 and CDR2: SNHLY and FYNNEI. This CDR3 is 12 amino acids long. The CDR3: CASSALPGQGDF. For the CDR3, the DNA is TGTGCCAGCAGCGCTCTACCGGGACAGGGGGACTTC.

The CDR3, as DNA: TGTGCCAGCAGCTTGGGACAGGGGGTCCACGCCGGGGAGCTGTTTTTT. Protein: CASSLGQGVHAGELFF. The chain employs TRBV5-4 and TRBJ2-2, with 9 bases matching TRBD1. CDR1 is SGHNT and CDR2 is YYREEE in the germline V gene (reference sequence). This CDR3 has 16 amino acids. After removal of 0 bases from V and 6 bases from J, the junction contained 6 bases not matched to a gene.